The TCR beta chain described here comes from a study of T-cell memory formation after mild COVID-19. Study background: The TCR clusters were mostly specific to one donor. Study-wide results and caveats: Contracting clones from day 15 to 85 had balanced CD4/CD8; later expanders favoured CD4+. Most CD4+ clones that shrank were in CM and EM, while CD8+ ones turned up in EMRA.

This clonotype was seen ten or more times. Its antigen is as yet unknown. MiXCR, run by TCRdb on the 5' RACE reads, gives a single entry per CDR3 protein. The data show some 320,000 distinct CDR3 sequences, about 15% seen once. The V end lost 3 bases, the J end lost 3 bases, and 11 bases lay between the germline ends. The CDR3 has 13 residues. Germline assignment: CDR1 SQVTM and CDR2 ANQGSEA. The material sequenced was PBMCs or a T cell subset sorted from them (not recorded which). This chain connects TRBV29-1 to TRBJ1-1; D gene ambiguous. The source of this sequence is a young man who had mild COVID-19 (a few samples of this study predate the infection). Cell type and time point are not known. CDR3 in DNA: TGCAGCGTTGAGAAGGGTTGGGACACTGAAGCTTTCTTT. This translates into CSVEKGWDTEAFF.